The 16 T cell receptor beta chains presented below share a single source sample, sequenced in a study of T-cell memory formation after mild COVID-19 (dated by TCRdb to the early 2020s). The library was obtained by 5' RACE. Sequencing took place on an Illumina NovaSeq 6000. TCRdb reprocessed the public reads (quality trimming at Q25 with fastp, clone calling with MiXCR) and kept in-frame beta chains. Each CDR3 protein appears once, grouped with its most common genes and DNA. The sample table lists some 45,000 distinct CDR3 sequences, around 25% of them with a count of one. The ten largest clonotypes hold about 41% of the sample. Sequenced sample: PBMCs or a T cell subset sorted from them (not recorded which). These receptors were taken from a man younger than 30 who had mild COVID-19 (a few samples of this study predate the infection). The sample titles of this study are shuffled in the database, so cell type and time point are left out; the donor was told from shared clones.

CDR3 bases: TGTGCCAGCAGCTTCACGGCTGGGGGAAATGAGCAGTTCTTC. Translating it yields CASSFTAGGNEQFF. The chain recombines TRBV7-8 with TRBJ2-1; D assignment may be TRBD1 or TRBD2 (5 bases each). CDR3 length: 14 residues. The germline V gene encodes CDR1 SGHVS and CDR2 FQNEAQ. V was shortened by 3 bases and J by 7 bases, with 13 bases between the two germline ends.

This clonotype showed up just a few times. The chain links TRBV12-3 or TRBV12-4 to TRBJ2-2, with 7 bases fitting TRBD1. The V and J ends lost 7 bases and 7 bases, in that order; junction bases with no gene match: 9. The CDR3 is made up of 14 amino acids. In DNA form, the CDR3 reads TGTGCCAGCAATCCGACAGGGCTGGGCGGGGAGCTGTTTTTT. Residues: CASNPTGLGGELFF.

The chain links TRBV29-1 to TRBJ2-5, with 8 bases lining up with TRBD1. The junction had 16 bases not matched to a gene; V was cut back by 6 bases and J by 1 base. The CDR3 has 17 amino acids. In germline, CDR1 is SQVTM, CDR2 ANQGSEA. CDR3 sequence reads: CSVETGDEGGSQETQYF. DNA for the CDR3: TGCAGCGTGGAGACAGGGGATGAAGGCGGATCCCAAGAGACCCAGTACTTC.

This clonotype has more than one count but fewer than ten. The chain combines TRBV5-1 with TRBJ2-1; the D gene is possibly TRBD2 (5 bases). CDR1 is SGHRS and CDR2 is YFSETQ in the germline V gene. The V and J ends lost 4 bases and 5 bases respectively, with 19 bases between them. The CDR3 is 16 amino acids. The CDR3 sequence is CASSGRVLRADNEQFF. DNA for the CDR3: TGCGCCAGCAGCGGGCGGGTCTTAAGGGCCGACAATGAGCAGTTCTTC.

This clonotype has only one observation. The chain joins TRBV4-2 to TRBJ2-2, with 9 bases lining up with TRBD1. This CDR3 has 17 residues. Germline assignment: CDR1 LGHNA and CDR2 YNFKEQ. J gave up 1 base and V 5 bases, and 8 bases lay outside the gene matches. In DNA, the CDR3 is TGTGCCAGCAGCTACCGGACAGGGGAAGAGAACACCGGGGAGCTGTTTTTT. Protein: CASSYRTGEENTGELFF.

This chain uses TRBV5-5 with TRBJ2-3; possible D gene TRBD2, 6 bases. The CDR3 consists of 14 residues. Trimming cost V 3 bases and J 2 bases, with 10 bases left between them. CDR1 SGHKS and CDR2 YYEKEE come from the germline V gene (reference sequence). CDR3 in amino acids: CASSSERVTDTQYF. CDR3 in DNA: TGTGCCAGCAGCTCCGAGCGGGTCACAGATACGCAGTATTTT.

Only a few counts were recorded for this clonotype. The CDR3 nucleotides read TGTGCCAGCACCTCTATCTCTACGGCGGAAGAGACCCAGTACTTC. Protein product: CASTSISTAEETQYF. The V call is TRBV28, the J call TRBJ2-5; the D is unclear. Trimming removed 7 bases from V and 3 bases from J, with 18 bases in between. The germline gives CDR1 MDHEN, CDR2 SYDVKM. The CDR3 consists of 15 residues. The full variable domain, rest sourced from reference TRBV28 and TRBJ2-5, is DVKVTQSSRYLVKRTGEKVFLECVQDMDHENMFWYRQDPGLGLRLIYFSYDVKMKEKGDIPEGYSVSREKKERFSLILESASTNQTSMYLCASTSISTAEETQYFGPGTRLLVL.

This clonotype appeared a few times. The chain couples TRBV12-5 to TRBJ1-1; D gene ambiguous. Per germline, CDR1 LGHNT and CDR2 FRNRAP. Trimming removed 6 bases from V and 1 base from J, with 12 bases in between. The CDR3 covers 14 residues. The CDR3 coding sequence is TGTGCTAGTGGCCACGGGATTACGAACACTGAAGCTTTCTTT. It translates to CASGHGITNTEAFF.

This clonotype was detected a few times. One end of the junction varies from germline; a read error may be responsible. The rearrangement links TRBV7-2 to TRBJ1-4, with D hard to call. CDR3 length: 17 residues. Germline CDR1 reads SGHTA; CDR2 reads FQGNSA. The CDR3 DNA follows: TGTGCCAGCAGCCCCGGCGGAGGGCGTGCAACTACTGAAACACTGTTTTTT. Encoded protein: CASSPGGGRATTETLFF.

This clonotype was counted between two and nine times. The chain recombines TRBV4-1 with TRBJ2-1; D remains unclear. The CDR3 is 14 residues long. In germline, CDR1 is MGHRA, CDR2 YSYEKL. The V end was cut by 2 bases, the J end by 7 bases, with 12 bases between. CDR3 in DNA: TGCGCCAGCAGCCAAAGGTCTCCTTGGAATGAGCAGTTCTTC. Its protein product is CASSQRSPWNEQFF.

This chain joins TRBV6-5 and TRBJ1-3; tentatively, D is TRBD1 (5 bases). Germline loops: CDR1 MNHEY, CDR2 SVGAGI. V was trimmed by 8 bases and J by 9 bases, leaving 11 bases between them. The CDR3 spans 11 residues. DNA of the CDR3: TGTGCCAGCCGTGGGAGGGGCACCATATATTTT. Its translation is CASRGRGTIYF.

This clonotype was detected only a few times. The V and J genes are TRBV7-3 and TRBJ2-7, with D uncertain. Trimming took 5 bases from V and 3 from J, leaving 11 bases between them. The CDR3 has 13 residues. CDR1 is SGHTA and CDR2 is FQGTGA in the germline V gene. CDR3 nucleotides: TGTGCCAGCAGCCTGTATGATTTCTACGAGCAGTACGTC. This translates into CASSLYDFYEQYV.

This clonotype has more than one count but fewer than ten. The chain recombines TRBV7-9 with TRBJ2-5; tentatively, D is TRBD1 or TRBD2 (5 bases each). Trimming took off 4 bases at V and 1 base at J, with 25 bases between the two ends. This CDR3 spans 19 amino acids. Germline values: CDR1 SEHNR, CDR2 FQNEAQ (reference sequence). CDR3 sequence (DNA): TGTGCCAGCAGCTCCGATGGGACGGCGAGCCGGAGCCTCCAAGAGACCCAGTACTTC. This translates into CASSSDGTASRSLQETQYF. The full variable domain, completed using reference TRBV7-9 and TRBJ2-5, is DTGVSQNPRHKITKRGQNVTFRCDPISEHNRLYWYRQTLGQGPEFLTYFQNEAQLEKSRLLSDRFSAERPKGSFSTLEIQRTEQGDSAMYLCASSSDGTASRSLQETQYFGPGTRLLVL.

This clonotype was detected only a few times. The chain uses TRBV7-2 and TRBJ2-5; D may match TRBD1 or TRBD2 (6 bases each). The length of the CDR3 is 13 residues. The V gene's germline CDR1 is SGHTA and CDR2 FQGNSA. Deletions cut 4 bases from V and 4 bases from J, with 10 bases between. CDR3 sequence: CASSYEGGETQYF. In DNA, the CDR3 is TGTGCCAGCAGCTACGAGGGGGGAGAGACCCAGTACTTC.

The chain joins TRBV3-1 to TRBJ2-3; D uncertain. CDR3 size: 16 residues. Germline assignment: CDR1 LGHDT and CDR2 YNNKEL (reference sequence). With 4 bases removed from V and 4 bases from J, the gap between germline ends came to 18 bases. CDR3 sequence reads: CASSRPRLGNADTQYF. Here the CDR3 DNA reads TGTGCCAGCAGCCGCCCACGTCTGGGGAATGCAGATACGCAGTATTTT.

This clonotype was counted only a few times. The rearrangement uses TRBV4-3 and TRBJ2-7; no definite D call. Trimming took 1 base from V and 0 from J, leaving 4 bases between them. The CDR3 sequence is 13 residues long. Germline V gives CDR1 LGHNA, CDR2 YSLEER. In nucleotides, the CDR3 is TGCGCCAGCAGCCAAGGTCTCTCCTACGAGCAGTACTTC. It codes for CASSQGLSYEQYF.